This record covers a single TCR beta chain. Clones were read by immunoSEQ multiplex PCR, and TCRdb kept only the in-frame ones, dropping some. The table records about 160,000 clones, around 74% of them present only once. This record comes from a study of blood T cell repertoires in COVID-19. The CDR3 is 13 amino acids. The V gene's germline CDR1 is MNHEY and CDR2 SMNVEV (reference sequence). The V end lost 5 bases, the J end lost 5 bases, and 10 bases lay between the germline ends. Material for sequencing was peripheral blood. The sequence was collected from a woman aged 60-75 years with COVID-19, enrolled during active disease. V is TRBV27 and J is TRBJ2-1; D is unclear. This chain's CDR3 is CASSPHGDNEQFF. DNA for the CDR3: TGTGCCAGCAGTCCCCATGGAGACAATGAGCAGTTCTTC.